The clone carrying this T cell receptor beta chain was counted at least ten times. What it recognizes is unknown. Stable hyperthyroid donors showed no ophthalmopathy during 18 months follow-up. The hyperthyroidism patients, aged 18 to 65, had been newly diagnosed, with under 2 months' duration. Clinical symptoms, serum thyroxine, TRAb, thyroid ultrasound and orbital computed tomography formed the basis of diagnosis. These data belong to a study of Graves' ophthalmopathy and Graves' hyperthyroidism. The study, taken as a whole, reports: Blood was where most expanded thyroid clonotypes above 0.001 frequency also turned up.

Germline V CDR1 and CDR2: MNHNS, SASEGT. Between the trimmed V and J ends, which lost 1 base and 2 bases, there was a span of 8 bases. The CDR3 sequence is 14 residues long. As the template, RNA transcripts were used to amplify TCR beta CDR3 regions. The first-round RT-PCR employed HTBI primers together with the Qiagen OneStep RT-PCR kit. A multiplex PCR was then performed as the second round. TCRdb re-called the multiplex PCR reads with MiXCR, one entry per CDR3 protein. Among a few hundred thousand distinct CDR3 sequences listed, around 21% were seen once. The chain couples TRBV6-1 to TRBJ1-2; D is ambiguous. This sequence was found in a woman aged 18-35 years with stable Graves' hyperthyroidism. The sample was peripheral blood. CDR3 amino acids: CASSEVRLNYGYTF. Written as DNA, the CDR3 is TGTGCCAGCAGTGAAGTCCGCCTCAACTATGGCTACACCTTC.